This T cell receptor beta chain was profiled in a study of T cell responses to AZD1222 COVID-19 vaccine. Clones were read by immunoSEQ multiplex PCR, and TCRdb kept only the in-frame ones, dropping some. The repertoire holds 100,000 to 130,000 clones, with more than 70% as singletons. The CDR3 runs 14 residues. V was pared by 7 bases and J by 8 bases, with 12 bases of the junction left unmatched. CDR1 and CDR2 (germline): SGHRS, YFSETQ. In the case of this clone: What it binds is not known.

Whole-study results and caveats: Spike-specific TCR depth and breadth grew after two AZD1222 doses. Baseline serology detected seropositivity in only a handful of AZD1222 recipients. Females made up more of the donors, who were largely white British, and clonal diversity may have come out too low.

The clonotype comes from an adult in good health. Material: peripheral blood, obtained on day 0 of MenACWY control vaccination. The genes are TRBV5-1 and TRBJ1-2; 9 bases match TRBD1. The CDR3 loop reads CASGETGTGFGYTF. DNA of the CDR3: TGCGCCAGCGGGGAAACCGGGACAGGGTTCGGCTACACCTTC.